The 23 T cell receptor beta chains reported below all come from one sample, sequenced in a study of radiation and T cells in renal cell carcinoma. Using immunoSEQ multiplex PCR, the repertoire was profiled, and TCRdb retains in-frame clones only, with some absent. The table records around 170,000 clones, around 89% of them present only once. The sample's time point: blood 4 weeks post-SBRT, at nephrectomy. The treatment is: 15 Gy SBRT to primary tumor, nephrectomy 4 weeks later. Sequencing used blood, obtained from a patient whose treatment included radiotherapy and nephrectomy. These TCRs come from a woman in her 50s with renal cell carcinoma.

This chain joins TRBV6-6 and TRBJ1-2; a weak D match, TRBD1 (6 bases). The germline CDR1 and CDR2 sequences are MNHNY and SVGAGI (reference sequence). The CDR3 sequence is 14 residues long. Trimming removed 5 bases from V and 4 bases from J, with 14 bases in between. Here the CDR3 DNA reads TGTGCCAGCAGTAAACTTTCGACAGGCTATGGCTACACCTTC. It specifies CASSKLSTGYGYTF.

The chain carries TRBV18 and TRBJ2-5; TRBD1 is a possible D gene (5 bases). This CDR3 is built from 16 residues. Trimming left V 5 bases short and J 2 bases short, with 18 bases between. Germline V gives CDR1 KGHSH, CDR2 LQKENI. The CDR3 nucleotides are TGTGCCAGCTCAGTGACAGCTAACGCCCTACAAGAGACCCAGTACTTC. This gives the protein CASSVTANALQETQYF.

The chain carries TRBV4-1 and TRBJ2-1; 11 bases line up with TRBD2. CDR3 length: 15 amino acids. The germline V gene encodes CDR1 MGHRA and CDR2 YSYEKL. V was pared by 4 bases and J by 8 bases, with 7 bases of the junction left unmatched. The CDR3 nucleotides are TGCGCCAGCAGCCCCGAGGGACTAGCGGCCGATGAGCAGTTCTTC. As protein: CASSPEGLAADEQFF.

The CDR3 DNA follows: TGTGCCTGGAGGTCTATATTCAGTGGTGAGCAGTTCTTC. Residues: CAWRSIFSGEQFF. The rearrangement links TRBV30 to TRBJ2-1; D remains ambiguous. In germline, CDR1 is GTSNPN, CDR2 SVGIG (reference sequence). Trimming shortened V by 3 bases and J by 9 bases, and 15 bases separated the two germline ends. This CDR3 is built from 13 residues.

This clone was seen a single time. The chain has TRBV14 and TRBJ1-1; D gene uncertain. This CDR3 has 13 amino acids. Trimming stripped 4 bases from V and 1 base from J, with 7 bases between. The germline CDR1 and CDR2 sequences are SGHDN and FVKESK. The CDR3 DNA reads as TGTGCCAGCAGCCCGCACTCGAACACTGAAGCTTTCTTT. Its translation is CASSPHSNTEAFF.

Concerning this clone: The conserved closing phenylalanine or tryptophan is absent in this CDR3, likely reflecting a read error. V usage is TRBV6-5 and J usage is TRBJ1-2; D gene ambiguous. Trimming took off 0 bases at V and 8 bases at J, with 1 base between the two ends. CDR3 size: 10 residues. CDR1 and CDR2 (germline): MNHEY, SVGAGI. The chain's CDR3 is CASSYSGYTL. The CDR3 DNA sequence: TGTGCCAGCAGTTACTCGGGCTACACCCTC.

As concerns this clone: The junction does not match germline at one end; this may be a read error. This chain's CDR3 is CASSLASGTSGGTSYNEQFF. The CDR3 DNA follows: TGTGCTAGCAGCTTAGCGTCCGGGACTAGCGGGGGGACTTCCTACAATGAGCAGTTCTTC. The V call is TRBV7-7, the J call TRBJ2-1, with 15 bases lining up with TRBD2. Germline V gene data show CDR1 as SSHAT and CDR2 as FNYEAQ (reference sequence). The CDR3 covers 20 residues.

CDR3 loop: CASGQGALDTGELFF. CDR3 DNA sequence: TGTGCTAGTGGTCAGGGGGCGCTGGACACCGGGGAGCTGTTTTTT. V is TRBV12-5 and J is TRBJ2-2; 8 bases line up with TRBD1. V lost 5 bases, J lost 3 bases, and 5 bases stayed unmatched. The germline CDR1 and CDR2 sequences are LGHNT and FRNRAP. The CDR3 loop spans 15 amino acids.

The gene calls are TRBV6-5 and TRBJ2-2; 11 bases fit TRBD2. V trimming: 4 bases; J trimming: 7 bases; junction bases outside the gene matches: 8. Germline-derived CDR1 and CDR2 are MNHEY and SVGAGI. The CDR3 covers 16 residues. The CDR3 protein is CASSFILAGGVGELFF. The CDR3 bases are TGTGCCAGCAGTTTCATTCTAGCGGGGGGTGTCGGGGAGCTGTTTTTT.

This rearrangement joins TRBV9 to TRBJ2-2; 7 bases align to TRBD2. CDR1 SGDLS and CDR2 YYNGEE come from the germline V gene. J gave up 5 bases and V 0 bases, and 4 bases lay outside the gene matches. CDR3 length: 15 amino acids. In DNA, the CDR3 is TGTGCCAGCAGCGTAGATCTGGGGGGGACCGGGGAGCTGTTTTTT. Its translation: CASSVDLGGTGELFF. Based on the CDR3 plus reference TRBV9 and TRBJ2-2, the full variable domain is DSGVTQTPKHLITATGQRVTLRCSPRSGDLSVYWYQQSLDQGLQFLIQYYNGEERAKGNILERFSAQQFPDLHSELNLSSLELGDSALYFCASSVDLGGTGELFFGEGSRLTVL.

J is TRBJ1-1 and V is TRBV4-3; D is unclear. V was pared by 0 bases and J by 2 bases, with 28 bases between. Germline values: CDR1 LGHNA, CDR2 YSLEER. The CDR3 is made up of 21 amino acids. CDR3: CASSQDVRLGRAWGGNTEAFF. CDR3 in DNA: TGCGCCAGCAGCCAAGATGTGAGACTAGGGAGGGCATGGGGAGGAAACACTGAAGCTTTCTTT.

This clone showed up just once. The chain couples TRBV11-1 to TRBJ1-1, with TRBD1 as a possible D gene (5 bases). The CDR3 spans 18 residues. V was clipped by 0 bases and J by 1 base, with 18 bases between them. Germline lookup yields CDR1 SGHAT and CDR2 FQDESV (reference sequence). CDR3 coding DNA: TGTGCCAGCAGCTTAGCGCTGGGGCTTTGGGGCCAGAACACTGAAGCTTTCTTT. The encoded protein is CASSLALGLWGQNTEAFF. The whole variable domain, remainder taken from reference TRBV11-1 and TRBJ1-1, is EAEVAQSPRYKITEKSQAVAFWCDPISGHATLYWYRQILGQGPELLVQFQDESVVDDSQLPKDRFSAERLKGVDSTLKIQPAELGDSAMYLCASSLALGLWGQNTEAFFGQGTRLTVV.

V usage is TRBV30 and J usage is TRBJ1-5; 7 bases map to TRBD1. The CDR3 has 16 amino acids. V was pared by 0 bases and J by 7 bases, with 12 bases of the junction left unmatched. Per germline, CDR1 GTSNPN and CDR2 SVGIG (reference sequence). CDR3 sequence: CAWSVRGRELGQPQHF. CDR3 nucleotides: TGTGCCTGGAGTGTGAGGGGGCGTGAGCTCGGCCAGCCCCAGCATTTT.

This CDR3 is CAWSVPGTIDADTQYF. The CDR3 DNA is TGTGCCTGGAGTGTACCCGGGACAATAGATGCAGATACGCAGTATTTT. This chain joins TRBV30 and TRBJ2-3, with D maybe TRBD1 (6 bases). V dropped 0 bases and J dropped 4 bases, with 17 bases sitting between them. Per germline, CDR1 GTSNPN and CDR2 SVGIG (reference sequence). CDR3 length: 16 residues.

The V gene is TRBV2, the J gene TRBJ2-1, with 8 positions matching TRBD2. Germline V gives CDR1 SNHLY, CDR2 FYNNEI. J was trimmed by 15 bases and V by 4 bases; bases with no gene match: 11. The CDR3 runs to 13 residues. The CDR3 protein is CASSAERGRPLFF. The CDR3 nucleotides read TGTGCCAGCAGTGCAGAGCGGGGGAGACCCCTGTTCTTC.

The chain couples TRBV18 to TRBJ1-4; 7 bases align to TRBD1. V shed 5 bases, J shed 4 bases, and the junction held 4 bases outside the gene matches. This CDR3 spans 14 amino acids. CDR1 is KGHSH and CDR2 is LQKENI in the germline V gene. The CDR3 sequence is CASSSGQFNEKLFF. CDR3 in DNA: TGTGCCAGCTCATCGGGACAGTTTAATGAAAAACTGTTTTTT. Looking up the rest from reference TRBV18 and TRBJ1-4 gives the full variable domain: NAGVMQNPRHLVRRRGQEARLRCSPMKGHSHVYWYRQLPEEGLKFMVYLQKENIIDESGMPKERFSAEFPKEGPSILRIQQVVRGDSAAYFCASSSGQFNEKLFFGSGTQLSVL.

The rearrangement joins TRBV6-6 to TRBJ1-1; TRBD1 matches 7 bases. Germline V CDR1 and CDR2: MNHNY, SVGAGI (reference sequence). The V segment lost 6 bases and the J segment 3 bases; nucleotides outside the gene matches: 4. The CDR3 spans 13 residues. Here the CDR3 reads CASREGAHTEAFF. CDR3 DNA sequence: TGTGCCAGCAGGGAGGGGGCGCACACTGAAGCTTTCTTT.

The chain carries TRBV9 and TRBJ2-7, with 10 bases identical to TRBD2. V lost 0 bases to trimming and J lost 6 bases; unmatched junction nucleotides: 3. The V gene's germline CDR1 is SGDLS and CDR2 YYNGEE. This CDR3 spans 14 amino acids. CDR3 in DNA: TGTGCCAGCAGCGTAGGGCTAGCGGGGGCCGAGCAGTACTTC. This encodes CASSVGLAGAEQYF.

CDR3 protein: CASGEGTGGRYGYTF. The CDR3 region has the DNA TGTGCTAGTGGCGAAGGGACAGGGGGACGCTATGGCTACACCTTC. The chain recombines TRBV12-5 with TRBJ1-2; 11 nucleotides match TRBD1. With V trimmed by 6 bases and J by 4 bases, 7 bases remained unmatched. This CDR3 is built from 15 residues. Per germline, CDR1 LGHNT and CDR2 FRNRAP.

This sequence joins TRBV7-8 and TRBJ2-1; no reliable D call. Trimming left V 4 bases short and J 2 bases short, with 12 bases between. The CDR3 covers 15 residues. Germline-derived CDR1 and CDR2 are SGHVS and FQNEAQ. DNA of the CDR3: TGTGCCAGCAGCTCTTTATATCTAACCTACAATGAGCAGTTCTTC. It specifies CASSSLYLTYNEQFF. The full variable domain, in which reference TRBV7-8 and TRBJ2-1 provide the parts outside the CDR3, is GAGVSQSPRYKVAKRGQDVALRCDPISGHVSLFWYQQALGQGPEFLTYFQNEAQLDKSGLPSDRFFAERPEGSVSTLKIQRTQQEDSAVYLCASSSLYLTYNEQFFGPGTRLTVL.

This clone occurred once. The chain is built from TRBV9 and TRBJ1-2; D might be TRBD1 (5 bases). The CDR3 loop spans 17 amino acids. Germline V gene data show CDR1 as SGDLS and CDR2 as YYNGEE. V dropped 3 bases and J dropped 2 bases, with 20 bases sitting between them. CDR3 nucleotides: TGTGCCAGCAGCGCTGGGCGGGACGGAGTTTTGAACTATGGCTACACCTTC. It codes for CASSAGRDGVLNYGYTF.

This clone has only a few counts. The chain combines TRBV6-5 with TRBJ1-5; D gene unclear. V gave up 6 bases and J gave up 7 bases, with 16 bases separating them. The CDR3 contains 14 residues. Germline V CDR1 and CDR2: MNHEY, SVGAGI. The CDR3 DNA reads TGTGCCAGCAGCACAACGCCCGGAGGCCAGCCCCAGCATTTT. Its protein product is CASSTTPGGQPQHF.

The V gene is TRBV6-6, the J gene TRBJ1-5; weak D call: TRBD1 (6 bases). Germline V gives CDR1 MNHNY, CDR2 SVGAGI (reference sequence). The CDR3 sequence is 15 residues long. Trimming removed 6 bases at V and 7 bases at J, with 19 bases between. The CDR3 region is CASSALGGPGQPQHF. CDR3 in DNA: TGTGCCAGCAGCGCCCTGGGGGGGCCTGGGCAGCCCCAGCATTTT.